The entry below describes one T cell receptor beta chain. Its target is not known. This entry belongs to a study of immune cell composition in non-small cell lung cancer. Generated by immunoSEQ multiplex PCR, the TCRdb table keeps only in-frame clones and is missing some. The sample comprises 2,500 to 3,000 clones, roughly 80% of which are singletons, and 16% rests with the top ten. Overall study findings and caveats: Clones >0.5% enriched in tumour were rarer in adenocarcinoma (33%) than squamous (about 80%). In adenocarcinoma, maximal tumour-associated clone frequency tracked TIL tumour reactivity. No significant correlation existed between pack-years smoked and tumour clonality.

Trimming stripped 2 bases from V and 3 bases from J, with 11 bases between. Germline lookup yields CDR1 GTSNPN and CDR2 SVGIG (reference sequence). The CDR3 is 14 amino acids. Normal lung was taken at the farthest possible site, at least 3 cm from tumour. Template was genomic DNA from frozen, unsorted single-cell suspensions. Source material: non-adjacent lung tissue. This receptor was identified in a human donor with non-small cell lung cancer. The rearrangement joins TRBV30 to TRBJ1-5, with D possibly being TRBD1 (5 bases). The CDR3 region has the DNA TGTGCCTGGAGTCCCAGGGAATTCAATCAGCCCCAGCATTTT. The encoded protein is CAWSPREFNQPQHF.